These T cell receptor beta chains were read from a single sample in a study of kidney transplant recipient with SARS-CoV-2 infection. TCRdb called the reads again in MiXCR, with one record for every CDR3 protein. The sample includes 200,000 to 300,000 distinct CDR3 sequences, 29% of them seen just once. The sample in question was a blood sample, obtained at baseline and on day 111 from a kidney transplant recipient. The receptors were gathered from a male patient between 25 and 39 years old who had COVID-19 and was a kidney transplant recipient. The graft donor may be the source of some T cells. CDR3s include the opening cysteine and the closing phenylalanine or tryptophan.

j_call v_call cdr3_aa
TRBJ2-7 TRBV6-8 CASRSSGDEQYF
TRBJ1-6 TRBV5-6 CASSHLIKWGQGNSPLHF
TRBJ2-3 TRBV10-2 CASSETAPPDTQYF
TRBJ2-3 TRBV9 CASSSSVAGPTDTQYF
TRBJ1-2 TRBV25-1 CASSDSGELGRTYGYTF
TRBJ2-1 TRBV28 CASSLSPGGGTSGRDYNEQFF
TRBJ1-1 TRBV12-5 CASGLVLIGTEAFF
TRBJ2-5 TRBV5-1 CASSRTSGRQETQYF
TRBJ2-7 TRBV7-9 CASSLSGQGYEQYF
TRBJ1-2 TRBV4-2 CASSTTRKGWKTYGYTF
TRBJ2-1 TRBV30 CAWSVSDSYNEQFF